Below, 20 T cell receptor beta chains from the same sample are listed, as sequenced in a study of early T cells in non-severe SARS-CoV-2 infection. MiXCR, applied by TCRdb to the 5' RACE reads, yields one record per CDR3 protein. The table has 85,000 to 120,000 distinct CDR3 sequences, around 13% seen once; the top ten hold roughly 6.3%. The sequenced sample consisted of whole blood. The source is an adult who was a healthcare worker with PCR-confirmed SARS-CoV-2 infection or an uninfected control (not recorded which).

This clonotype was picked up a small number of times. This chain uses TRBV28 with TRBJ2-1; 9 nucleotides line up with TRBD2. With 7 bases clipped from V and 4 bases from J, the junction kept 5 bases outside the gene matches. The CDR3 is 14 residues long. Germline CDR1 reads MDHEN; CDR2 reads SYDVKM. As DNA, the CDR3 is TGTGCCAGCATGGGCGGGAGGGGGTACAATGAGCAGTTCTTC. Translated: CASMGGRGYNEQFF.

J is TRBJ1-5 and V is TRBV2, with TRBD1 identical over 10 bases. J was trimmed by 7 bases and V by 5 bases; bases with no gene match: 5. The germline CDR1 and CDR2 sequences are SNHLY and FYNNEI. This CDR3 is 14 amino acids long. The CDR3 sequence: CASSTGTGVQPQHF. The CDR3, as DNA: TGTGCCAGCAGTACCGGGACAGGGGTGCAGCCCCAGCATTTT.

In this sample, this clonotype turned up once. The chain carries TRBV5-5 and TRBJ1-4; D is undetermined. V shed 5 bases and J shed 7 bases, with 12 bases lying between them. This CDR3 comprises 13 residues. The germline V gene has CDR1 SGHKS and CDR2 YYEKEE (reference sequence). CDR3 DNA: TGTGCCAGCAGAATGGTCGGCTTTGAAAAACTGTTTTTT. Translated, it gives CASRMVGFEKLFF.

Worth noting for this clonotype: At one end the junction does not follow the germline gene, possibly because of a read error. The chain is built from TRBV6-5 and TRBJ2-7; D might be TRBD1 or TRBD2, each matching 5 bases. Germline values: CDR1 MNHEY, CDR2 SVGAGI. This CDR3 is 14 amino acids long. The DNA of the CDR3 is TGTGACAGCAGCCCCAGGGAGCGCTCCTACGAGCAGTACTTC. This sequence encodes CDSSPRERSYEQYF.

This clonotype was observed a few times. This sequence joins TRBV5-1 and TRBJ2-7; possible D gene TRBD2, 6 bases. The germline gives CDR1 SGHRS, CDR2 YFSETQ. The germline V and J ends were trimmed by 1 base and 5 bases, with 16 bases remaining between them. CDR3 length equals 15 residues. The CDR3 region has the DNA TGCGCCAGCAGCTTGCGGTCGGCGGGGCGGGACGAGCAGTACTTC. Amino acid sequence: CASSLRSAGRDEQYF.

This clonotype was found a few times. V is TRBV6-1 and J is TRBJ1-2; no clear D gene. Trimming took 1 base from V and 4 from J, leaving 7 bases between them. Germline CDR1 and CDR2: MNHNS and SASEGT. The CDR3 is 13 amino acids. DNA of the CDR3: TGTGCCAGCAGTGAAGTCCTACTCTATGGCTACACCTTC. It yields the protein CASSEVLLYGYTF.

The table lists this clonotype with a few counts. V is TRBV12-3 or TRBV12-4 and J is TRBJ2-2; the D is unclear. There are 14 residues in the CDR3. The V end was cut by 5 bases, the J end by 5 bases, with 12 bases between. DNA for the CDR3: TGTGCCAGCAGTAGAGAGCAAGGGACCGGGGAGCTGTTTTTT. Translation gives CASSREQGTGELFF.

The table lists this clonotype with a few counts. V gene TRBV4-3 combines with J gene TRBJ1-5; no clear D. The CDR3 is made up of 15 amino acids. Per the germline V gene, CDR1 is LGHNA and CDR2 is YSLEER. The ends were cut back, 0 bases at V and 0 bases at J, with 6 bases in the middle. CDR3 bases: TGCGCCAGCAGCCAAGATGAGAGTAGCAATCAGCCCCAGCATTTT. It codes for CASSQDESSNQPQHF.

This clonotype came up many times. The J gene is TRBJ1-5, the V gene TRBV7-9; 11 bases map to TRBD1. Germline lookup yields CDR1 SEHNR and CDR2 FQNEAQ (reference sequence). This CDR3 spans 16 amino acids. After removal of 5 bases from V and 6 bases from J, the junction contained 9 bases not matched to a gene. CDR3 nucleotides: TGTGCCAGCAGCCCTAGAGGGACAGGGGGGTTTCAGCCCCAGCATTTT. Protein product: CASSPRGTGGFQPQHF.

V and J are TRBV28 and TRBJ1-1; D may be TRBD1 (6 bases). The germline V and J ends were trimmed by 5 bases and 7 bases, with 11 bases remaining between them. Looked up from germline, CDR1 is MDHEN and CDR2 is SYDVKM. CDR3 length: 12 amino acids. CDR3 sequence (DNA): TGTGCCAGCAGTCCCGGACAGATTGAAGCTTTCTTT. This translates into CASSPGQIEAFF.

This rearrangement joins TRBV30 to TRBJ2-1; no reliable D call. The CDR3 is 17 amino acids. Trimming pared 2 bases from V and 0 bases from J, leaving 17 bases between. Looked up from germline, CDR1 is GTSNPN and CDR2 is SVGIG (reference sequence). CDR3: CAWSSDWGRDSYNEQFF. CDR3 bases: TGTGCCTGGAGTAGTGATTGGGGTAGAGACTCCTACAATGAGCAGTTCTTC. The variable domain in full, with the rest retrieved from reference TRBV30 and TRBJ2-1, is SQTIHQWPATLVQPVGSPLSLECTVEGTSNPNLYWYRQAAGRGLQLLFYSVGIGQISSEVPQNLSASRPQDRQFILSSKKLLLSDSGFYLCAWSSDWGRDSYNEQFFGPGTRLTVL.

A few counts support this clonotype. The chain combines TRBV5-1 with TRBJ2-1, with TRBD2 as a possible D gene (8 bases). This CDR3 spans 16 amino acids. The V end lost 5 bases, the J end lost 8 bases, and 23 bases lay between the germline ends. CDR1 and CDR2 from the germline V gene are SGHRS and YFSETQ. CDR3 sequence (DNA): TGCGCCAGCAGACGAGGGACTAGAGAGCAGGGGGATGAGCAGTTCTTC. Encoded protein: CASRRGTREQGDEQFF.

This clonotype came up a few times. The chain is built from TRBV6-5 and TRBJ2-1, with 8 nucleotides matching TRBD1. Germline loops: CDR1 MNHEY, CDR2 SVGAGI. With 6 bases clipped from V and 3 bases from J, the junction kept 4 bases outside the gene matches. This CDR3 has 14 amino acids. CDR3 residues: CASSRDRNYNEQFF. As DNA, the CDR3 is TGTGCCAGCAGCAGGGACAGGAACTACAATGAGCAGTTCTTC.

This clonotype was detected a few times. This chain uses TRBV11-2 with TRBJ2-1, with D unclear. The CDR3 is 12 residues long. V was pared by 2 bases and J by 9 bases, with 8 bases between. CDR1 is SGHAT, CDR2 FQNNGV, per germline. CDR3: CASSLIGTEQFF. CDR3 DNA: TGTGCCAGCAGCTTAATCGGAACTGAGCAGTTCTTC.

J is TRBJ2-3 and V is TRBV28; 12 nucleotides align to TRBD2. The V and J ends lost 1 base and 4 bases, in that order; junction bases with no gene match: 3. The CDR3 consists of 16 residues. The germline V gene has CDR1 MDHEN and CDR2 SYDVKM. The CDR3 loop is CASSLSSGGGPDTQYF. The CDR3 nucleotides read TGTGCCAGCAGTTTATCTAGCGGGGGGGGCCCAGATACGCAGTATTTT. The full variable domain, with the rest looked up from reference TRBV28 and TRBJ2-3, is DVKVTQSSRYLVKRTGEKVFLECVQDMDHENMFWYRQDPGLGLRLIYFSYDVKMKEKGDIPEGYSVSREKKERFSLILESASTNQTSMYLCASSLSSGGGPDTQYFGPGTRLTVL.

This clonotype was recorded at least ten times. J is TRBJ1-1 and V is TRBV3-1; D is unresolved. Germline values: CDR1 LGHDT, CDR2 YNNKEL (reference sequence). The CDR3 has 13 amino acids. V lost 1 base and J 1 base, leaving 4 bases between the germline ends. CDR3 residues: CASSQVKNTEAFF. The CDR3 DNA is TGTGCCAGCAGCCAAGTTAAGAACACTGAAGCTTTCTTT.

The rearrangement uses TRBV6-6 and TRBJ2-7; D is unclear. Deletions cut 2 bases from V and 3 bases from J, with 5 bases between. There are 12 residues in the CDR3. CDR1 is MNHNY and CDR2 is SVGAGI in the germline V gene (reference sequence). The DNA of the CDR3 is TGTGCCAGCAGTTACGGGAACTACGAGCAGTACTTC. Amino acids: CASSYGNYEQYF.

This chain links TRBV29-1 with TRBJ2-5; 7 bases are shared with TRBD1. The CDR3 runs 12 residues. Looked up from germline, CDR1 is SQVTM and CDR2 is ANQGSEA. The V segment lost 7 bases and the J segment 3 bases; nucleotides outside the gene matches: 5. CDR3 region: CSAQTGEETQYF. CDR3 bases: TGCAGCGCTCAAACAGGGGAAGAGACCCAGTACTTC.

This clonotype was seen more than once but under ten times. CDR3 DNA sequence: TGTGCCAGCAGCTTAGAGGGGCGAAAAGACACCATATATTTT. Translating it yields CASSLEGRKDTIYF. The chain joins TRBV7-9 to TRBJ1-3; perhaps TRBD1 as D (5 bases). This CDR3 region has 14 residues. Germline CDR1 and CDR2: SEHNR and FQNEAQ (reference sequence). V was shortened by 1 base and J by 8 bases, with 12 bases between the two germline ends.

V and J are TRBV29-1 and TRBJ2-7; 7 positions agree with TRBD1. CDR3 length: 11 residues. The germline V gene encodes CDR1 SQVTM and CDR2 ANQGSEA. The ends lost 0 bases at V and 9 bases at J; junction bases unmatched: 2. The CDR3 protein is CSVEDPGGQYF. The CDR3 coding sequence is TGCAGCGTTGAAGACCCAGGGGGGCAGTACTTC.